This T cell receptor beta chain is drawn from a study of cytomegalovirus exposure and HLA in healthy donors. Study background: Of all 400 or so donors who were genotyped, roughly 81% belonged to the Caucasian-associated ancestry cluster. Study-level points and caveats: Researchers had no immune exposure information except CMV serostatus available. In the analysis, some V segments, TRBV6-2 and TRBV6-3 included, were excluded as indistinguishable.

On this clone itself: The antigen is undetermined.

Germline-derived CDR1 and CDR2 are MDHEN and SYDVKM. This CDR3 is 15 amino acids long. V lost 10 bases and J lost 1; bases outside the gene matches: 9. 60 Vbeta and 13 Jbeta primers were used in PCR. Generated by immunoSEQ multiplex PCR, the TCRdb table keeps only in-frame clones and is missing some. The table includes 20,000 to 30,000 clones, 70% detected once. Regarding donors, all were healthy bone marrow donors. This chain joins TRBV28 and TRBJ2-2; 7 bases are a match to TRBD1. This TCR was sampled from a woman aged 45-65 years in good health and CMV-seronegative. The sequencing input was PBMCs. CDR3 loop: CATTGRDRNTGELFF. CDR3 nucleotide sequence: TGTGCCACCACCGGTCGGGACAGGAACACCGGGGAGCTGTTTTTT.